Listed here are 25 T cell receptor beta chains from one sample, sequenced in a study of T-cell reconstitution after alpha-beta-depleted transplantation in children. Unique molecular identifiers featured in how the TCRbeta library was prepared. TCRdb reprocessed the PCR reads with MiXCR, giving one entry per CDR3 protein. The repertoire has around 300,000 distinct CDR3 sequences, 20% to 30% of them found once; the top ten carry approximately 11%. The sample here was PBMCs, mostly from graft donor cells, taken 180 days after TCRalphabeta/CD19-depleted stem cell transplant. Receptors originate from a male patient younger than 18 who had a stem cell transplant for acute lymphoblastic leukemia, so the T cells may come from the graft donor.

J is TRBJ2-7 and V is TRBV6-1; 7 nucleotides match TRBD2. The germline gives CDR1 MNHNS, CDR2 SASEGT. V was pared by 6 bases and J by 0 bases, with 5 bases of the junction left unmatched. The CDR3 sequence is 14 residues long. The CDR3 loop reads CASRGRGDSYEQYF. The CDR3 bases are TGTGCCAGCAGGGGACGGGGGGACTCCTACGAGCAGTACTTC.

CDR3 sequence reads: CATRGVAGANVLTF. CDR3 bases: TGTGCCACCCGTGGCGTGGCTGGGGCCAACGTCCTGACTTTC. The rearrangement links TRBV11-2 to TRBJ2-6, with D uncertain. The CDR3 consists of 14 residues. Trimming removed 10 bases from V and 2 bases from J, with 12 bases in between. Germline V gene lookup returns CDR1 SGHAT and CDR2 FQNNGV.

This clonotype was detected a few times. J is TRBJ2-1 and V is TRBV5-6; no reliable D call. Per the germline V gene, CDR1 is SGHDT and CDR2 is YYEEEE. The V end was cut by 3 bases, the J end by 4 bases, with 5 bases between. This CDR3 spans 12 amino acids. This CDR3 reads CASSSLYNEQFF. The CDR3 coding sequence is TGTGCCAGCAGCTCCCTTTACAATGAGCAGTTCTTC.

This clonotype has more than one count but fewer than ten. The chain is built from TRBV7-2 and TRBJ2-1, with D perhaps TRBD2 (6 bases). CDR1 and CDR2 (germline): SGHTA, FQGNSA. Trimming cost V 0 bases and J 5 bases, with 11 bases left between them. The length of the CDR3 is 15 residues. The CDR3 is CASSLAGGYNNEQFF. The CDR3 nucleotides read TGTGCCAGCAGCTTAGCGGGAGGCTACAACAATGAGCAGTTCTTC. Complete variable domain (other parts from reference TRBV7-2 and TRBJ2-1): GAGVSQSPSNKVTEKGKDVELRCDPISGHTALYWYRQSLGQGLEFLIYFQGNSAPDKSGLPSDRFSAERTGGSVSTLTIQRTQQEDSAVYLCASSLAGGYNNEQFFGPGTRLTVL.

There are a few counts of this clonotype. V and J are TRBV5-1 and TRBJ1-4; D possibly corresponds to TRBD1 (6 bases). The germline CDR1 and CDR2 sequences are SGHRS and YFSETQ. The CDR3 totals 16 residues. The V gene lost 3 bases and the J gene lost 4 bases, with 16 bases spanning the gap. In nucleotides, the CDR3 is TGCGCCAGCAGCTGGGCACAGGGTTTGGGTAATGAAAAACTGTTTTTT. Its protein product is CASSWAQGLGNEKLFF.

The rearrangement uses TRBV7-2 and TRBJ1-5, with D tentatively TRBD1 (6 bases). Trimming pared 8 bases from V and 0 bases from J, leaving 35 bases between. The CDR3 consists of 22 residues. CDR1 and CDR2 from the germline V gene are SGHTA and FQGNSA. The CDR3 sequence: CASVLRERGGPPLLYSNQPQHF. The CDR3 bases are TGTGCCAGCGTTTTAAGGGAGCGCGGGGGCCCCCCGTTGCTCTATAGCAATCAGCCCCAGCATTTT.

In its sample, this clonotype was seen a few times. The chain is built from TRBV7-3 and TRBJ1-1, with TRBD1 matching 8 bases. The CDR3 is 15 amino acids. Germline CDR1 and CDR2: SGHTA and FQGTGA. Trimming at V came to 3 bases and at J to 4 bases, leaving 7 bases not matched to a gene. The CDR3 DNA reads as TGTGCCAGCAGCTTTTCAGGGGGCGGGGTCACTGAAGCTTTCTTT. Translating it yields CASSFSGGGVTEAFF. The whole variable domain, filled in from reference TRBV7-3 and TRBJ1-1, reads GAGVSQTPSNKVTEKGKYVELRCDPISGHTALYWYRQSLGQGPEFLIYFQGTGAADDSGLPNDRFFAVRPEGSVSTLKIQRTERGDSAVYLCASSFSGGGVTEAFFGQGTRLTVV.

The chain uses TRBV7-9 and TRBJ2-7; D may correspond to TRBD1 or TRBD2 (5 bases each). The V end lost 6 bases, the J end lost 2 bases, and 20 bases lay between the germline ends. From germline, CDR1 is SEHNR and CDR2 FQNEAQ (reference sequence). This CDR3 spans 16 amino acids. CDR3: CASSFSQGTATYEQYF. CDR3 sequence (DNA): TGTGCCAGCAGTTTCAGTCAAGGGACCGCGACCTACGAGCAGTACTTC.

The DNA of the CDR3 is TGTGCCAGCAGCTTAGCTGCGGGACTAGCGGGACTATACAATGAGCAGTTCTTC. The encoded protein is CASSLAAGLAGLYNEQFF. The rearrangement links TRBV7-9 to TRBJ2-1; TRBD2 matches at 13 bases. The germline V gene has CDR1 SEHNR and CDR2 FQNEAQ (reference sequence). This CDR3 comprises 18 residues. J lost 4 bases, V lost 0 bases, and 6 bases had no gene match.

V usage is TRBV12-3 or TRBV12-4 and J usage is TRBJ2-3, with TRBD2 matching over 9 bases. The CDR3 has 15 amino acids. V dropped 1 base and J dropped 2; count of bases not matched to a gene: 1. The CDR3 reads CASSLGTSATDTQYF. CDR3 coding DNA: TGTGCCAGCAGTTTAGGGACTAGCGCCACAGATACGCAGTATTTT.

The J gene is TRBJ2-3, the V gene TRBV4-2; 14 bases agree with TRBD2. The CDR3 runs to 19 residues. The V segment lost 4 bases and the J segment 1 base; nucleotides outside the gene matches: 10. Germline V lookup: CDR1 LGHNA, CDR2 YNFKEQ. CDR3 nucleotides: TGTGCCAGCAGCCTCGGACTAGCGGGAGGAACGGGGCGCACAGATACGCAGTATTTT. Protein sequence: CASSLGLAGGTGRTDTQYF.

There are many counts of this clonotype. The V and J genes are TRBV7-2 and TRBJ1-2; D is ambiguous. Trimming removed 1 base at V and 0 bases at J, with 9 bases between. The germline CDR1 and CDR2 sequences are SGHTA and FQGNSA. The CDR3 is made up of 15 amino acids. The chain's CDR3 is CASSLGPSPNYGYTF. CDR3 sequence (DNA): TGTGCCAGCAGCTTAGGGCCGAGCCCTAACTATGGCTACACCTTC.

The sample holds one count of this clonotype. One base away lies a much larger clone, so this may be a sequencing read error. V and J are TRBV5-6 and TRBJ2-5; tentative D call: TRBD1 (6 bases). The CDR3 covers 14 residues. Germline V lookup: CDR1 SGHDT, CDR2 YYEEEE. The CDR3 nucleotides read TGTGCCAGCAGCTTGGCAGGGGTCCAAGAGACCAAGTACTTC. It yields the protein CASSLAGVQETKYF.

The CDR3 DNA follows: TGTGCCAGCAGCTTCGACAGGGGTGGCCACAATGAGCAGTTCTTC. Protein product: CASSFDRGGHNEQFF. This chain joins TRBV7-9 and TRBJ2-1; TRBD1 matches at 8 bases. V was clipped by 3 bases and J by 5 bases; unmatched bases: 6. CDR1 SEHNR and CDR2 FQNEAQ come from the germline V gene (reference sequence). This CDR3 region has 15 residues.

This clonotype was seen a few times. V usage is TRBV9 and J usage is TRBJ2-3; 8 bases align to TRBD2. V lost 3 bases, J lost 2 bases, and 14 bases stayed unmatched. This CDR3 is 18 amino acids long. Germline V lookup: CDR1 SGDLS, CDR2 YYNGEE. CDR3 region: CASSGSRFLAGHTDTQYF. Here the CDR3 DNA reads TGTGCCAGCAGCGGGTCTCGGTTTCTAGCGGGCCACACAGATACGCAGTATTTT. Complete variable domain (other parts from reference TRBV9 and TRBJ2-3): DSGVTQTPKHLITATGQRVTLRCSPRSGDLSVYWYQQSLDQGLQFLIQYYNGEERAKGNILERFSAQQFPDLHSELNLSSLELGDSALYFCASSGSRFLAGHTDTQYFGPGTRLTVL.

This clonotype was counted between two and nine times. The J gene is TRBJ2-7, the V gene TRBV7-9, with D hard to call. Trimming cost V 5 bases and J 0 bases, with 11 bases left between them. This CDR3 comprises 14 residues. CDR1 and CDR2 from the germline V gene are SEHNR and FQNEAQ (reference sequence). In DNA, the CDR3 is TGTGCCAGCAGCCCGGCCCTGAGCTCCTACGAGCAGTACTTC. Its protein product is CASSPALSSYEQYF.

This clonotype was counted only a few times. This chain joins TRBV18 and TRBJ2-7; the D call may be TRBD1 or TRBD2 (5 bases each). The germline gives CDR1 KGHSH, CDR2 LQKENI. CDR3 size: 15 residues. The V gene lost 1 base and the J gene lost 2 bases, with 12 bases spanning the gap. CDR3 in amino acids: CASSPRDAWPYEQYF. CDR3 DNA: TGTGCCAGCTCACCACGGGACGCCTGGCCCTACGAGCAGTACTTC.

The V and J genes are TRBV28 and TRBJ1-1, with 9 bases fitting TRBD1. Germline V gene lookup returns CDR1 MDHEN and CDR2 SYDVKM. V lost 6 bases to trimming and J lost 5 bases; unmatched junction nucleotides: 16. This CDR3 is 17 amino acids long. In DNA, the CDR3 is TGTGCCAGCAGCCTCCCCGGGACAGGGTACCCGGGGACTGAAGCTTTCTTT. Translating gives CASSLPGTGYPGTEAFF. Full variable domain (outside the CDR3, taken from reference TRBV28 and TRBJ1-1): DVKVTQSSRYLVKRTGEKVFLECVQDMDHENMFWYRQDPGLGLRLIYFSYDVKMKEKGDIPEGYSVSREKKERFSLILESASTNQTSMYLCASSLPGTGYPGTEAFFGQGTRLTVV.

This clonotype was counted only a few times. The chain combines TRBV7-3 with TRBJ2-5, with D perhaps matching TRBD2 (6 bases). CDR3 length: 13 residues. Germline loops: CDR1 SGHTA, CDR2 FQGTGA. V was trimmed by 5 bases and J by 4 bases, leaving 11 bases between them. CDR3 nucleotides: TGTGCCAGCAGCCCAATCGGGGGAGAGACCCAGTACTTC. Protein: CASSPIGGETQYF.

This clonotype was detected only a few times. The V gene is TRBV7-3, the J gene TRBJ2-3; 8 bases fit TRBD2. After removal of 4 bases from V and 5 bases from J, the junction contained 5 bases not matched to a gene. CDR3 size: 14 residues. Germline assignment: CDR1 SGHTA and CDR2 FQGTGA. In DNA form, the CDR3 reads TGTGCCAGCAGCTCGGGACTAGAGGGAGATACGCAGTATTTT. Translated, it gives CASSSGLEGDTQYF.

The chain has TRBV7-9 and TRBJ2-4, with D perhaps TRBD1 (6 bases). CDR1 and CDR2 from the germline V gene are SEHNR and FQNEAQ (reference sequence). The CDR3 is made up of 16 amino acids. V gave up 0 bases and J gave up 8 bases, with 17 bases separating them. CDR3 sequence (DNA): TGTGCCAGCAGCTTAGCGCTGGGGGCTGATGGGCACATTCAGTACTTC. Its protein is CASSLALGADGHIQYF.

This clonotype was observed a few times. The CDR3 bases are TGTGCCAGCAGAGTCGGACTAGCGTTGTACGAGCAGTACTTC. Its protein is CASRVGLALYEQYF. This chain joins TRBV27 and TRBJ2-7; 9 bases agree with TRBD2. V was pared by 6 bases and J by 4 bases, with 7 bases of the junction left unmatched. Germline V gives CDR1 MNHEY, CDR2 SMNVEV (reference sequence). This CDR3 has 14 amino acids.

Details on this clonotype: One end of the junction varies from germline; a read error may be responsible. The DNA for the CDR3 is TGTGCCAGCAGTTTAGGGGTGAGGGTGGGGGCCCAGCACTTT. The encoded protein is CASSLGVRVGAQHF. The chain recombines TRBV12-3 or TRBV12-4 with TRBJ1-5; D is possibly TRBD1 (6 bases). The CDR3 totals 14 residues.

This clonotype was recorded a few times. This rearrangement joins TRBV5-1 to TRBJ2-2, with 14 bases aligning to TRBD2. The CDR3 extends over 17 amino acids. Germline V lookup: CDR1 SGHRS, CDR2 YFSETQ. Trimming removed 3 bases from V and 4 bases from J; junction bases left unmatched: 5. CDR3 nucleotides: TGCGCCAGCAGCTCGGGACTAGCGGGAGACCCCACCGGGGAGCTGTTTTTT. Protein product: CASSSGLAGDPTGELFF.

This clonotype was seen more than once but under ten times. The chain is built from TRBV2 and TRBJ2-6, with D perhaps matching TRBD1 (6 bases). Between the trimmed V and J ends, which lost 9 bases and 0 bases, there was a span of 15 bases. This CDR3 comprises 16 residues. Germline CDR1 reads SNHLY; CDR2 reads FYNNEI. For the CDR3, the DNA is TGTGCCAGGAACAGGGTTCAGGACTCTGGGGCCAACGTCCTGACTTTC. Protein: CARNRVQDSGANVLTF.